This is a list of T cell receptor beta chains from one sample in a study of T cell responses to AZD1222 COVID-19 vaccine. TCRdb's copy holds only in-frame clones and misses some; the assay was immunoSEQ multiplex PCR. The data contain roughly 120,000 clones, around 92% of them seen just once; the ten biggest clones take up more than 4%. The source was peripheral blood, collected on day 0 of AZD1222 vaccination. The receptors were sampled from an adult in good health. The CDR3 runs from the conserved cysteine through the conserved F or W. The order of the fields is V gene, D gene, J gene, CDR3 protein. D genes are given only for firm matches.

v_call: TRBV12-3/TRBV12-4; d_call: .; j_call: TRBJ2-1; cdr3_aa: CASSPRNEQFF
v_call: TRBV4-1; d_call: .; j_call: TRBJ1-5; cdr3_aa: CASSQMTASDQPQHF
v_call: TRBV11-2; d_call: .; j_call: TRBJ2-7; cdr3_aa: CASSDQISGRGQYF
v_call: TRBV5-5; d_call: .; j_call: TRBJ2-1; cdr3_aa: CASSLQENNEQFF
v_call: TRBV7-9; d_call: .; j_call: TRBJ1-1; cdr3_aa: CASNPRITANTEAFF
v_call: TRBV12-2; d_call: .; j_call: TRBJ1-1; cdr3_aa: CASRLYHRVTEAFF
v_call: TRBV7-9; d_call: .; j_call: TRBJ1-1; cdr3_aa: CASSLGGPEAFF
v_call: TRBV9; d_call: .; j_call: TRBJ1-1; cdr3_aa: CASSAGGRVVTEAFF
v_call: TRBV29-1; d_call: .; j_call: TRBJ2-1; cdr3_aa: CSVEGTEYNEQFF
v_call: TRBV15; d_call: .; j_call: TRBJ1-5; cdr3_aa: CATSRGLQERQPQHF
v_call: TRBV2; d_call: TRBD1; j_call: TRBJ1-6; cdr3_aa: CASRAGQELSPLHF
v_call: TRBV6-5; d_call: .; j_call: TRBJ2-7; cdr3_aa: CASSRDLTSSYEQYF
v_call: TRBV19; d_call: TRBD1; j_call: TRBJ1-2; cdr3_aa: CASRWGLTGIYGYTF
v_call: TRBV2; d_call: .; j_call: TRBJ2-5; cdr3_aa: CASSENLETQYF
v_call: TRBV19; d_call: .; j_call: TRBJ2-1; cdr3_aa: CASSVFAASDALNEQFF
v_call: TRBV5-6; d_call: .; j_call: TRBJ2-7; cdr3_aa: CASSPQTLGEQYF
v_call: TRBV10-3; d_call: .; j_call: TRBJ1-2; cdr3_aa: CATTPLTDNYGYTF
v_call: TRBV10-3; d_call: .; j_call: TRBJ1-1; cdr3_aa: CAISDLKNTEAFF
v_call: TRBV30; d_call: .; j_call: TRBJ1-4; cdr3_aa: CAWSVVAAGGEKLFF
v_call: TRBV29-1; d_call: .; j_call: TRBJ2-7; cdr3_aa: CSASGARSYEQYF
v_call: TRBV28; d_call: .; j_call: TRBJ2-5; cdr3_aa: CASSLDYQETQYF
v_call: TRBV4-2; d_call: TRBD1; j_call: TRBJ1-1; cdr3_aa: CASSPAGGLEAFF
v_call: TRBV6-2/TRBV6-3; d_call: .; j_call: TRBJ2-7; cdr3_aa: CASSPPTVSYEQYF
v_call: TRBV28; d_call: TRBD1; j_call: TRBJ1-3; cdr3_aa: CASSLSRDRTYF
v_call: TRBV11-3; d_call: .; j_call: TRBJ2-5; cdr3_aa: CASSRSPTGTKETQYF
v_call: TRBV6-1; d_call: .; j_call: TRBJ1-1; cdr3_aa: CASSEEAGRNTEAFF
v_call: TRBV28; d_call: .; j_call: TRBJ1-2; cdr3_aa: CASSTSSGAYVGYTF
v_call: TRBV19; d_call: .; j_call: TRBJ1-2; cdr3_aa: CASSSGTDYGYTF
v_call: TRBV6-6; d_call: .; j_call: TRBJ2-5; cdr3_aa: CASSYSPGAGETQYF
v_call: TRBV19; d_call: .; j_call: TRBJ1-5; cdr3_aa: CASSMRPVLRDQPQHF
v_call: TRBV9; d_call: .; j_call: TRBJ2-7; cdr3_aa: CASSVDEGPYEQYF
v_call: TRBV15; d_call: .; j_call: TRBJ1-5; cdr3_aa: CATSSPGRGPGGPQHF
v_call: TRBV19; d_call: TRBD2; j_call: TRBJ2-5; cdr3_aa: CASSSSGGRETQYF
v_call: TRBV3-1/TRBV3-2; d_call: .; j_call: TRBJ1-5; cdr3_aa: CASSQDSGGNQPQHF
v_call: TRBV12-5; d_call: .; j_call: TRBJ2-1; cdr3_aa: CASGFGDREQFF
v_call: TRBV24-1; d_call: .; j_call: TRBJ1-1; cdr3_aa: CATSDLGHEAFF
v_call: TRBV6-5; d_call: TRBD2; j_call: TRBJ2-7; cdr3_aa: CASRPPTSALYEQYF
v_call: TRBV7-3; d_call: .; j_call: TRBJ1-1; cdr3_aa: CASSLQVNTEAFF
v_call: TRBV5-1; d_call: .; j_call: TRBJ2-7; cdr3_aa: CASRKDTYYEQYF
v_call: TRBV13; d_call: .; j_call: TRBJ1-4; cdr3_aa: CASSFAPGEKLFF
v_call: TRBV30; d_call: .; j_call: TRBJ2-5; cdr3_aa: CAWIEVGETQYF
v_call: TRBV9; d_call: TRBD1; j_call: TRBJ1-2; cdr3_aa: CASSVGGQAFYGYTF
v_call: TRBV30; d_call: .; j_call: TRBJ1-3; cdr3_aa: CAWGKGRGSGNTIYF
v_call: TRBV10-1; d_call: .; j_call: TRBJ1-1; cdr3_aa: CASSASLNTEAFF
v_call: TRBV11-3; d_call: TRBD1; j_call: TRBJ1-1; cdr3_aa: CASSQRRSGTGENTEAFF